The 15 T cell receptor beta chains in this list originate from one sample, sequenced in a study of control samples from healthy donors and cancer patients. Clones were read by immunoSEQ multiplex PCR, and TCRdb kept only the in-frame ones, dropping some. The table shows about 100,000 clones, with around four fifths occurring only once. The sequencing input was blood. The receptor set was obtained from a man aged 25-45 years in good health.

The chain employs TRBV19 and TRBJ1-3, with D possibly TRBD1 on 6 matching bases. Germline loops: CDR1 LNHDA, CDR2 SQIVND (reference sequence). This CDR3 contains 17 residues. Trimming removed 4 bases from V and 0 bases from J, with 16 bases in between. The CDR3 DNA is TGTGCCAGTAGTACTCAGACAGGTACTTTCTCTGGAAACACCATATATTTT. It translates to CASSTQTGTFSGNTIYF.

This rearrangement joins TRBV5-5 to TRBJ1-2, with D possibly TRBD1 on 6 matching bases. Germline V lookup: CDR1 SGHKS, CDR2 YYEKEE (reference sequence). V lost 4 bases and J lost 3, with 13 bases in between. This CDR3 has 14 residues. DNA of the CDR3: TGTGCCAGCAGCCGGGAGGGGGTGCACTATGGCTACACCTTC. Its translation is CASSREGVHYGYTF.

This clone appeared once. This chain connects TRBV6-5 to TRBJ2-3; 7 positions match TRBD1. Germline V gene data show CDR1 as MNHEY and CDR2 as SVGAGI. There are 13 residues in the CDR3. V was pared by 9 bases and J by 0 bases, with 3 bases of the junction left unmatched. CDR3 region: CASKQGSTDTQYF. CDR3 coding DNA: TGTGCCAGTAAACAGGGGAGCACAGATACGCAGTATTTT.

The chain links TRBV12-2 to TRBJ2-2; TRBD1 is taken as the D call from the table, unchecked against the DNA. TRBV12-2 corresponds to a pseudogene. The CDR3 totals 15 residues. The CDR3 protein is CASRGNRANTGELFF. For the CDR3, the DNA is TGTGCAAGTCGCGGGAACAGGGCGAACACCGGGGAGCTGTTTTTT.

This clone has just one count. The chain has TRBV5-6 and TRBJ1-1; D is undetermined. The length of the CDR3 is 16 residues. The V and J ends lost 1 base and 1 base respectively, with 14 bases between them. The V gene's germline CDR1 is SGHDT and CDR2 YYEEEE. The CDR3 coding sequence is TGTGCCAGCAGCTTGATTGTCGCTGCGGGGAACACTGAAGCTTTCTTT. Protein product: CASSLIVAAGNTEAFF.

The V and J genes are TRBV6-5 and TRBJ2-1; weak D call: TRBD1 (7 bases). CDR1 MNHEY and CDR2 SVGAGI come from the germline V gene. The CDR3 is 12 residues long. The V gene lost 8 bases and the J gene lost 9 bases, with 14 bases spanning the gap. In DNA, the CDR3 is TGTGCCAGCGCAAGACAGGGAGGTGAGCAGTTCTTC. Translating gives CASARQGGEQFF.

The V call is TRBV28, the J call TRBJ1-1; D perhaps matches TRBD1 (6 bases). Germline V lookup: CDR1 MDHEN, CDR2 SYDVKM. The CDR3 spans 15 residues. Deletions cut 1 base from V and 4 bases from J, with 13 bases between. The CDR3 region is CASSLFGQRVTEAFF. CDR3 coding DNA: TGTGCCAGCAGTTTATTTGGACAGAGGGTCACTGAAGCTTTCTTT.

This clone was recorded a few times. The genes are TRBV19 and TRBJ2-1, with D possibly called TRBD1 or TRBD2 (6 bases each). Trimming removed 3 bases from V and 8 bases from J, with 11 bases in between. CDR1 is LNHDA, CDR2 SQIVND, per germline (reference sequence). CDR3 size: 13 residues. The DNA of the CDR3 is TGTGCCAGTAGTATTGAGGGGGGCGATGAGCAGTTCTTC. Protein: CASSIEGGDEQFF.

V usage is TRBV6-5 and J usage is TRBJ1-4; 7 nucleotides agree with TRBD1. CDR3 size: 13 residues. V shed 7 bases and J 6 bases; nucleotides not matched to a gene: 5. From germline, CDR1 is MNHEY and CDR2 SVGAGI. The CDR3 coding sequence is TGTGCCAGCACCGGAGACAGGGATGAAAAACTGTTTTTT. Residues: CASTGDRDEKLFF.

In its sample, this clone was seen a few times. This chain joins TRBV7-2 and TRBJ1-1; TRBD1 matches 8 bases. Per the germline V gene, CDR1 is SGHTA and CDR2 is FQGNSA. V lost 5 bases to trimming and J lost 8 bases; unmatched junction nucleotides: 4. The CDR3 extends over 12 amino acids. DNA for the CDR3: TGTGCCAGCAGCCCGCGGACAGGGGAAGCTTTCTTT. It is translated as CASSPRTGEAFF.

This chain uses TRBV5-6 with TRBJ1-6; D is undetermined. V was trimmed by 0 bases and J by 8 bases, leaving 3 bases between them. This CDR3 contains 12 residues. Germline V gene sequence: CDR1 SGHDT, CDR2 YYEEEE. As DNA, the CDR3 is TGTGCCAGCAGCTTGGCGGATTCACCCCTCCACTTT. It codes for CASSLADSPLHF.

Only a few counts were recorded for this clone. Written as DNA, the CDR3 is TGCGCCAGCGGGGGGGGGTCGGGTGAGACCCAGTACTTC. This sequence encodes CASGGGSGETQYF. The genes are TRBV10-2 and TRBJ2-5, with TRBD2 identical over 7 bases. J lost 5 bases, V lost 8 bases, and 8 bases had no gene match. The CDR3 extends over 13 amino acids. The germline CDR1 and CDR2 sequences are WSHSY and SAAADI.

The gene calls are TRBV11-2 and TRBJ2-6, with D hard to call. In germline, CDR1 is SGHAT, CDR2 FQNNGV. This CDR3 comprises 14 residues. Between the trimmed V and J ends, which lost 5 bases and 4 bases, there was a span of 9 bases. As DNA, the CDR3 is TGTGCCAGCAGCACATTCCACGGGGCCAACGTCCTGACTTTC. Protein sequence: CASSTFHGANVLTF. Full variable domain (remainder filled in from reference TRBV11-2 and TRBJ2-6): EAGVAQSPRYKIIEKRQSVAFWCNPISGHATLYWYQQILGQGPKLLIQFQNNGVVDDSQLPKDRFSAERLKGVDSTLKIQPAKLEDSAVYLCASSTFHGANVLTFGAGSRLTVL.

The chain has TRBV18 and TRBJ2-1, with D unclear. Trimming left V 6 bases short and J 5 bases short, with 8 bases between. The germline V gene has CDR1 KGHSH and CDR2 LQKENI. There are 12 residues in the CDR3. CDR3 DNA: TGTGCCAGCTCGCCTTGGGACAATGAGCAGTTCTTC. Translation gives CASSPWDNEQFF.

This clone was detected only once. The rearrangement uses TRBV6-5 and TRBJ2-6; D gene uncertain. The CDR3 runs to 15 residues. From germline, CDR1 is MNHEY and CDR2 SVGAGI. V lost 7 bases and J 4 bases, leaving 14 bases between the germline ends. The CDR3 here is CASTQAMFGANVLTF. DNA for the CDR3: TGTGCCAGCACCCAGGCCATGTTCGGGGCCAACGTCCTGACTTTC.